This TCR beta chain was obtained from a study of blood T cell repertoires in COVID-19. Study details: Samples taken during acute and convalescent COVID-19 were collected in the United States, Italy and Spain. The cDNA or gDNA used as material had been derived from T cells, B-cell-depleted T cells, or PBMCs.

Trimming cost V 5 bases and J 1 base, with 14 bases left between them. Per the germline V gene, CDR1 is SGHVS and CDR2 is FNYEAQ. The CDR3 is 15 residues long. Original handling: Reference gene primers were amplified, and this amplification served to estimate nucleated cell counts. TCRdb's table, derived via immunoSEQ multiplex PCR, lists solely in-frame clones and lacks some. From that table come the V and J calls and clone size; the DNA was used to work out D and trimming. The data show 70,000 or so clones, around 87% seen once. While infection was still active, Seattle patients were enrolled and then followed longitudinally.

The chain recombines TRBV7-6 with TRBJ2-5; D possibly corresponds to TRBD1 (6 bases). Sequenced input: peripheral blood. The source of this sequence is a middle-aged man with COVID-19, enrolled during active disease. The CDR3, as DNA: TGTGCCAGCAGCCCTTTTTCAGGGGTCCAAGAGACCCAGTACTTC. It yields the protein CASSPFSGVQETQYF.